A selection of T cell receptor beta chains follows, all from one sample in a study of response to subunit inactivated influenza vaccine. TCRdb redid the calling of the RT-PCR reads with MiXCR, one entry per CDR3 protein. The table includes about 540,000 distinct CDR3 sequences, roughly 25% detected once. This sample was also put to use in a study of T cells expressing NK-cell markers.

This specimen was CD4+ T cells sorted from PBMCs, taken 11 to 12 days after vaccination. Source of these receptors: a man aged 45 to 65 who received an inactivated influenza vaccine. The CDR3 runs from the conserved cysteine through the conserved F or W. D genes are given only for firm matches. Part of the rows lack a size; the others show once, few, many or a class for expanded clones.

clone_size j_call v_call d_call cdr3_aa cdr3_nt
. TRBJ1-5 TRBV10-3 TRBD1 CATQGAPNQPQHF TGTGCCACTCAGGGGGCTCCCAATCAGCCCCAGCATTTT
few TRBJ1-2 TRBV12-3/TRBV12-4 TRBD1 CASTASWTGSYGYTF TGTGCCAGCACTGCGTCCTGGACAGGTAGCTATGGCTACACCTTC
many TRBJ1-1 TRBV20-1 . CSALQRGNTEAFF TGCAGTGCCCTACAGAGGGGGAACACTGAAGCTTTCTTT
few TRBJ2-3 TRBV6-1 TRBD2 CASSVTSGGSDTQYF TGTGCCAGCAGTGTTACTAGCGGGGGGTCAGATACGCAGTATTTT
few TRBJ2-3 TRBV9 TRBD2 CASSPQGLAGGPLVDTQYF TGTGCCAGCAGCCCCCAAGGGCTAGCGGGAGGGCCCCTGGTAGATACGCAGTATTTT
. TRBJ2-5 TRBV2 TRBD2 CASSAVNGAGSAQYF TGTGCCAGCAGTGCGGTGAACGGAGCGGGATCGGCCCAGTACTTC
few TRBJ2-2 TRBV9 . CASSVGSGNTGELFF TGTGCCAGCAGCGTAGGGTCGGGGAACACCGGGGAGCTGTTTTTT
. TRBJ2-1 TRBV5-8 . CASSLDGSGSYNEQFF TGTGCCAGCAGCTTGGACGGGAGTGGCTCCTACAATGAGCAGTTCTTC
many TRBJ1-2 TRBV29-1 . CSGMEGNYGYTF TGCAGTGGAATGGAGGGAAACTATGGCTACACCTTC
many TRBJ2-5 TRBV10-3 TRBD2 CAISEGTSIQETQYF TGTGCCATCAGTGAAGGGACTAGCATCCAAGAGACCCAGTACTTC
many TRBJ1-1 TRBV2 . CASSHDPNTEAFF TGTGCCAGCAGCCACGACCCGAACACTGAAGCTTTCTTT
many TRBJ1-1 TRBV20-1 . CSARVPGKTEAFF TGCAGTGCTAGAGTGCCGGGAAAAACTGAAGCTTTCTTT
few TRBJ2-1 TRBV3-1 TRBD2 CASSHPLAGGFDEQFF TGTGCCAGCAGCCACCCACTAGCGGGGGGGTTTGATGAGCAGTTCTTC
few TRBJ2-1 TRBV3-1 . CASSQDLGNYNEQFF TGTGCCAGCAGCCAAGATTTGGGGAATTACAATGAGCAGTTCTTC
. TRBJ2-1 TRBV4-1 TRBD2 CASSQVGRGGPRFF TGCGCCAGCAGCCAAGTAGGGAGGGGAGGACCGAGGTTCTTC
. TRBJ2-3 TRBV10-3 . CAIRRGRNTDTQYF TGTGCCATCAGGAGGGGGAGGAACACAGATACGCAGTATTTT
. TRBJ2-7 TRBV25-1 . CASSGTLGVGESEQYF TGTGCCAGCAGTGGGACCCTGGGGGTTGGGGAAAGCGAGCAGTACTTC
. TRBJ2-2 TRBV14 . CASSQRAVQTGGELFF TGTGCCAGCAGCCAACGGGCAGTCCAGACGGGCGGGGAGCTGTTTTTT
. TRBJ2-1 TRBV7-9 . CASSLGQSDEQFF TGTGCCAGCAGCTTAGGACAGAGCGATGAGCAGTTCTTC
. TRBJ2-3 TRBV10-3 TRBD1 CAISESGQGYTDTQYF TGTGCCATCAGTGAGTCCGGACAGGGGTACACAGATACGCAGTATTTT
few TRBJ2-1 TRBV7-6 . CASSRRSGYNEQFF TGTGCCAGCAGCCGGCGATCGGGGTACAATGAGCAGTTCTTC
few TRBJ1-2 TRBV3-1 . CASSQDLTVRLNYGYTF TGTGCCAGCAGCCAAGATCTGACAGTCCGTCTTAACTATGGCTACACCTTC
few TRBJ2-1 TRBV7-2 TRBD2 CASSLLATSGIDEQFF TGTGCCAGCAGCTTATTAGCGACTAGCGGGATCGATGAGCAGTTCTTC
few TRBJ2-7 TRBV7-2 TRBD1 CASSLRTGQVIEQYF TGTGCCAGCAGCTTGAGGACAGGGCAGGTCATCGAGCAGTACTTC
many TRBJ2-7 TRBV29-1 . CSVVRDRRGEQYF TGCAGCGTTGTTCGAGACAGACGTGGAGAGCAGTACTTC
many TRBJ1-5 TRBV12-3/TRBV12-4 . CASKGSNQPQHF TGTGCCAGCAAAGGGTCCAATCAGCCCCAGCATTTT
. TRBJ2-2 TRBV5-1 TRBD2 CASSPGLAGVYNTGELFF TGCGCCAGCAGCCCCGGACTAGCGGGGGTTTACAACACCGGGGAGCTGTTTTTT
. TRBJ2-7 TRBV9 . CASSVAAQGTGEQYF TGTGCCAGCAGCGTAGCGGCGCAGGGTACCGGCGAGCAGTACTTC
. TRBJ2-1 TRBV20-1 TRBD2 CSASHLARGGHYNEQFF TGCAGTGCTAGCCACCTCGCTCGGGGGGGACACTACAATGAGCAGTTCTTC
. TRBJ1-6 TRBV28 . CASSLPSSYNSPLHF TGTGCCAGCAGTTTACCGAGCTCCTATAATTCACCCCTCCACTTT